This is a list of T cell receptor beta chains from one sample in a study of immune characterization of retroperitoneal liposarcoma. Each CDR3 protein gets one entry after TCRdb re-called the PCR reads with MiXCR. The table lists some 10,000 distinct CDR3 sequences, roughly 25% of them singletons. The specimen was tumor tissue. The origin of the receptors is a female donor with retroperitoneal liposarcoma. Each CDR3 is given with its conserved first and last residue.

TRBV27 | 16 | CASSLRGVRALNEQYF
TRBV6-1 | 13 | CASSGGGKETQYF
TRBV12-3/TRBV12-4 | 12 | CASSLEGAEQYF
TRBV4-1 | 15 | CASSHTATGWDEQYF
TRBV6-1 | 16 | CASRGMAGGRYNEQFF
TRBV6-1 | 14 | CASGGRGVTDTQYF
TRBV27 | 14 | CASPLYGAYNEQYF
TRBV27 | 16 | CASSNIGQQYNYGYTF
TRBV12-5 | 12 | CASGLVVETQYF
TRBV6-1 | 16 | CASSPPRQGARETQFF
TRBV27 | 17 | CASSLDVGTGGGPPLHF
TRBV6-1 | 11 | CASSEQETQYF
TRBV7-8 | 15 | CASSLALGSYNEQFF
TRBV6-6 | 15 | CASSYSQVYTDTQYF
TRBV6-1 | 16 | CASRMRGGNGNQPQHF
TRBV6-1 | 14 | CASAGGAGVQEQYF
TRBV28 | 14 | CASILGGGSYEQFF
TRBV7-2 | 15 | CASSLDNGGYNEQYF
TRBV12-3/TRBV12-4 | 16 | CASSPTTSGRLYEQFF
TRBV7-8 | 11 | CASSLDADYTF
TRBV6-2/TRBV6-3 | 14 | CASRDVGEATEAFF
TRBV6-6 | 12 | CASSREGETQYF
TRBV6-6 | 20 | CASSYSRGYERGGLEETQFF
TRBV12-3/TRBV12-4 | 13 | CASSSRGSYEQFF
TRBV11-3 | 13 | CASSAGIGREQFF